This is a list of T cell receptor beta chains from one sample in a study of blood T cell repertoires in COVID-19. Generated by immunoSEQ multiplex PCR, the TCRdb table keeps only in-frame clones and is missing some. The sample carries approximately 140,000 clones, 70% to 90% recorded once. The specimen was peripheral blood. These receptors were obtained from a woman aged 60-70 years with COVID-19, enrolled during active disease. Both conserved end residues are part of each CDR3. A D gene is named only where the DNA matches it firmly. Size tells how often a clone was seen (once, few, many) or the class of an expanded clone, and some rows leave it out.

size	V	J	D	DNA	CDR3
.	TRBV2	TRBJ2-1	.	TGTGCCAGCAGAAAGGAACAGGATGAGCAGTTCTTC	CASRKEQDEQFF
.	TRBV10-3	TRBJ2-1	.	TGTGCCATCAGGTCCGCGGGACCCACAAATGAGCAGTTCTTC	CAIRSAGPTNEQFF
.	TRBV19	TRBJ1-3	.	TGTGCCAGTACTAAAAATCAGGGATCTGGAAACACCATATATTTT	CASTKNQGSGNTIYF
once	TRBV7-2	TRBJ2-7	TRBD1	TGTGCCAGCAGCTTAGCGACAGGGACCTACGAGCAGTACTTC	CASSLATGTYEQYF
.	TRBV10-3	TRBJ2-7	TRBD2	TGTGCCATCAGTGAAGTAGCGGGGGACGCCTACGAGCAGTACTTC	CAISEVAGDAYEQYF
.	TRBV3-1/TRBV3-2	TRBJ1-5	.	TGTGCCAGCAGCCCCTCGACAACCCCTCATCAGCCCCAGCATTTT	CASSPSTTPHQPQHF
.	TRBV4-3	TRBJ2-2	TRBD1	TGCGCCAGCAGCCTCGGACAGGGCACGGTTAGGGAGCTGTTTTTT	CASSLGQGTVRELFF
.	TRBV3-1/TRBV3-2	TRBJ1-2	TRBD1	TGTGCCAGCAGCCCCACAGGGGATGTCAGCTATGGCTACACCTTC	CASSPTGDVSYGYTF
.	TRBV7-9	TRBJ1-2	TRBD1	TGTGCCAGCAGCTCCGCCGACCTCCGGACAGGGGATAACTATGGCTACACCTTC	CASSSADLRTGDNYGYTF
.	TRBV6-5	TRBJ1-4	.	TGTGCCACGCAGAAGAGGGATGAAAAACTGTTTTTT	CATQKRDEKLFF
few	TRBV3-1/TRBV3-2	TRBJ2-7	TRBD2	TGTGCCAGCAGCCAAGACAATCTAGCGGGGTACGAGCAGTACTTC	CASSQDNLAGYEQYF
once	TRBV9	TRBJ2-1	.	TGTGCCAGCAGCGGAGTATACAATGAGCAGTTCTTC	CASSGVYNEQFF
few	TRBV4-1	TRBJ2-2	.	TGCGCCAGCAGCTCTCAAGACAGGAAGAACACCGGGGAGCTGTTTTTT	CASSSQDRKNTGELFF
.	TRBV29-1	TRBJ2-7	.	TGCAGCGTTGAAGATCGGGGTTCTGACGAGCAGTACTTC	CSVEDRGSDEQYF
.	TRBV19	TRBJ2-3	TRBD2	TGTGCCAGTAGTATCGGGCTAGCGGGGGATACGCAGTATTTT	CASSIGLAGDTQYF
.	TRBV5-1	TRBJ2-7	.	TGCGCCAGCAGGTTCGGAAACGGGCAGGGCCCGTACGAGCAGTACTTC	CASRFGNGQGPYEQYF
.	TRBV19	TRBJ1-2	TRBD1	TGTGCCAGCCAGGGACAGAATAACTATGGCTACACCTTC	CASQGQNNYGYTF
.	TRBV27	TRBJ2-7	.	TGTGCCAGCAGTTTCGTGCAGGGTCGGAACGAGCAGTACTTC	CASSFVQGRNEQYF
.	TRBV7-9	TRBJ1-5	TRBD1	TGTGCCAGCAGCTACGGACAGGGGTTCTCGCCCCAGCATTTT	CASSYGQGFSPQHF
.	TRBV27	TRBJ2-5	.	TGTGCCAGCAGTTTAGTGGCAGGGGAGACCCAGTACTTC	CASSLVAGETQYF
.	TRBV7-3	TRBJ2-7	TRBD2	TGTGCCAGCAGCTTAACCAGCGGGGGCCGGGAGCAGTACTTC	CASSLTSGGREQYF
.	TRBV3-1/TRBV3-2	TRBJ1-1	.	TGTGCCAGCAGCCAAGGACTCACTGAAGCTTTCTTT	CASSQGLTEAFF
.	TRBV14	TRBJ1-2	.	TGTGCCAGCAGCCAAGCTCAGTCCTATGGCTACACCTTC	CASSQAQSYGYTF
.	TRBV5-1	TRBJ2-3	TRBD2	TGCGCCAGCAGCTTGGTCTCGGGAGGGGGGACAGATACGCAGTATTTT	CASSLVSGGGTDTQYF
.	TRBV5-1	TRBJ1-2	TRBD1	TGCGCCAGCAGCCCCGACAGGGAGAGGCTTGGCTACACCTTC	CASSPDRERLGYTF
.	TRBV7-2	TRBJ2-1	TRBD1	TGTGCCAGCAGCTCCGACAGGGGGCTGAAACAGTTCTTC	CASSSDRGLKQFF
.	TRBV13	TRBJ2-2	TRBD1	TGTGCCAGCAGCTCAATGGACAGGAAGGGTACCGGGGAGCTGTTTTTT	CASSSMDRKGTGELFF
.	TRBV10-3	TRBJ1-4	.	TGTGCCATCAGTGAGTCCATGGGGACTGGGGAAAAACTGTTTTTT	CAISESMGTGEKLFF
.	TRBV20-1	TRBJ2-7	.	TGCAGTGCTCAAAGAGGGGACACCATCTTC	CSAQRGDTIF
.	TRBV3-1/TRBV3-2	TRBJ2-5	TRBD2	TGTGCCAGCAGCCAAGAAGGGCGGGGGGGGCAAGAGACCCAGTACTTC	CASSQEGRGGQETQYF
.	TRBV27	TRBJ2-5	.	TGTGCCAGCAGTTTCATTGGACTCCAAGAGACCCAGTACTTC	CASSFIGLQETQYF
.	TRBV19	TRBJ2-1	TRBD2	TGTGCCAGTAGTGGACGGGGGGGCAGGGCAGCTGAGCAGTTCTTC	CASSGRGGRAAEQFF
.	TRBV2	TRBJ2-7	TRBD2	TGTGCCAGCAGTTCCATGTGGACTAGCGGGGGCGCCGAGCAGTACTTC	CASSSMWTSGGAEQYF
.	TRBV2	TRBJ1-4	TRBD1	TGTGCCAGCAGAGCCGACAGGGAAGGAGAAAAACTGTTTTTT	CASRADREGEKLFF
.	TRBV5-1	TRBJ1-1	.	TGCGCCAGCAGTCTGAGGGACACTGAAGCTTTCTTT	CASSLRDTEAFF
.	TRBV20-1	TRBJ1-2	.	TGCAGTGCTAGTCTGGGGGCGGACTATGGCTACACCTTC	CSASLGADYGYTF
.	TRBV6-5	TRBJ2-1	TRBD1	TGTGCCAGCACAACCCAGGGGGCGCAGGACAATGAGCAGTTCTTC	CASTTQGAQDNEQFF
.	TRBV6-5	TRBJ2-7	TRBD1	TGTGCCAGCAGCCCCGGGACAGTCTCCTACGAGCAGTACTTC	CASSPGTVSYEQYF
.	TRBV10-2	TRBJ2-5	TRBD1	TGCGCCAGCAGTGAGTTCCGGCGGGACAGGGAAGAGACCCAGTACTTC	CASSEFRRDREETQYF
.	TRBV3-1/TRBV3-2	TRBJ2-3	TRBD2	TGTGCCAGCAGCCGCGACCTAGCGGGCACAGATACGCAGTATTTT	CASSRDLAGTDTQYF